This T cell receptor (beta chain) is from a study of T cells in localized non-small cell lung cancer. Overall study results and limits: Heterogeneity remains possible because sequencing was limited to only one tumor region. Out of the top 100 tumor clones, a median approximately 57 were seen in adjacent lung. Tumor trailed uninvolved adjacent lung in T cell clonality, which peaked there.

With respect to this clone: What it recognizes is unknown.

Assay used: immunoSEQ multiplex PCR; TCRdb lists only in-frame clones, some missing. The table has about 59,000 clones, 85% to 90% seen once. Here the sequenced sample was peripheral blood, taken before any cancer treatment. The sequence came from a woman between 35 and 70 years old with stage I lung adenocarcinoma.

CDR3 nucleotide sequence: TGTGCCTGGAGTAGTGGGAGGCCTGGAAACACCATATATTTT. Translation: CAWSSGRPGNTIYF. The chain recombines TRBV30 with TRBJ1-3, with D hard to call. There are 14 residues in the CDR3. Trimming removed 2 bases from V and 2 bases from J, with 10 bases in between. Germline V gives CDR1 GTSNPN, CDR2 SVGIG (reference sequence).